This section outlines one T cell receptor (beta chain) sequence together with its context. V dropped 0 bases and J dropped 4 bases, with 13 bases sitting between them. Germline V gene data show CDR1 as SGHRS and CDR2 as YFSETQ. The CDR3 runs to 15 residues. These data belong to a study of control samples from healthy donors and cancer patients. Assay used: immunoSEQ multiplex PCR; TCRdb lists only in-frame clones, some missing. The sample has around 57,000 clones, less than 95% seen once. The sample taken for sequencing was PBMCs. The clonotype originates from a man aged 25 to 40 with colorectal cancer. This chain connects TRBV5-1 to TRBJ1-2, with D possibly TRBD1 on 5 matching bases. The CDR3 is CASSLAISGAYGYTF. The CDR3 DNA follows: TGCGCCAGCAGCTTGGCCATATCTGGGGCCTATGGCTACACCTTC.